One and the same sample provided the 12 T cell receptor beta chains below, sequenced in a study of blood T cell repertoires in COVID-19. Clones were sequenced by immunoSEQ multiplex PCR, and TCRdb holds only the in-frame ones, with some missing. Of fewer than 250,000 clones listed, roughly 81% are singletons. The sequenced sample was peripheral blood. These receptors were obtained from a man in his fifties with acute or convalescent COVID-19.

The rearrangement joins TRBV28 to TRBJ1-2, with TRBD1 as a possible D gene (5 bases). This CDR3 has 15 residues. Trimming removed 2 bases from V and 6 bases from J, with 16 bases in between. The germline CDR1 and CDR2 sequences are MDHEN and SYDVKM. The CDR3 loop reads CASSLGSTVGHGYTF. CDR3 nucleotide sequence: TGTGCCAGCAGTTTAGGGTCGACAGTGGGCCATGGCTACACCTTC.

The rearrangement uses TRBV24-1 and TRBJ1-5, with a tentative D call TRBD1 (5 bases). Trimming pared 5 bases from V and 1 base from J, leaving 14 bases between. The CDR3 spans 16 residues. The germline V gene encodes CDR1 KGHDR and CDR2 SFDVKD. In DNA form, the CDR3 reads TGTGCCACCAGTGCCCCGACAGCAGGCAGCAATCAGCCCCAGCATTTT. Residues: CATSAPTAGSNQPQHF.

V usage is TRBV19 and J usage is TRBJ1-5, with a possible D match to TRBD1 (5 bases). V was shortened by 10 bases and J by 2 bases, with 12 bases between the two germline ends. CDR1 and CDR2 from the germline V gene are LNHDA and SQIVND (reference sequence). The CDR3 contains 13 residues. CDR3 sequence reads: CATEQGGNQPQHF. The CDR3 nucleotides are TGTGCCACCGAGCAGGGTGGCAATCAGCCCCAGCATTTT.

The V call is TRBV5-1, the J call TRBJ2-2; possible D gene TRBD2, 5 bases. The CDR3 is 13 amino acids. V lost 7 bases and J 5 bases, leaving 12 bases between the germline ends. Germline-derived CDR1 and CDR2 are SGHRS and YFSETQ. The DNA for the CDR3 is TGCGCCAGCTTTCATAGGGAGACCGGGGAGCTGTTTTTT. Amino acids: CASFHRETGELFF.

The chain recombines TRBV7-8 with TRBJ2-2, with 9 bases that match TRBD2. CDR3 length: 16 residues. Unmatched junction bases numbered 6, after V lost 1 base and J lost 6 bases. Per the germline V gene, CDR1 is SGHVS and CDR2 is FQNEAQ. CDR3 DNA sequence: TGTGCCAGCAGCTTAGAGGGACTAGCATTGGCCGGGGAGCTGTTTTTT. Protein product: CASSLEGLALAGELFF.

This clone showed up just a few times. The chain employs TRBV5-5 and TRBJ1-5; possible D gene TRBD1, 6 bases. The CDR3 has 13 residues. Germline lookup yields CDR1 SGHKS and CDR2 YYEKEE (reference sequence). V was trimmed by 4 bases and J by 6 bases, leaving 11 bases between them. CDR3 bases: TGTGCCAGCAGCGGTACAGGGACTCAGCCCCAGCATTTT. Protein product: CASSGTGTQPQHF.

The V and J genes are TRBV28 and TRBJ2-7; TRBD2 is a possible D gene (6 bases). This CDR3 contains 13 residues. Germline V gene lookup returns CDR1 MDHEN and CDR2 SYDVKM. V lost 5 bases and J lost 3, with 11 bases in between. Here the CDR3 DNA reads TGTGCCAGCAGTGGCGGGAACCTCTACGAGCAGTACTTC. Translation: CASSGGNLYEQYF.

The rearrangement joins TRBV11-3 to TRBJ2-1; 8 bases line up with TRBD2. The trim removed 0 bases at V and 6 bases at J, leaving 7 bases unmatched. This CDR3 has 16 residues. The germline V gene encodes CDR1 SGHNT and CDR2 YENEEA. As DNA, the CDR3 is TGTGCCAGCAGCTTAGAGGGACTAGGATCCCTCAATGAGCAGTTCTTC. Its protein is CASSLEGLGSLNEQFF.

This clone was seen just once. The chain combines TRBV6-1 with TRBJ1-1; 7 bases are shared with TRBD1. V trimming: 1 base; J trimming: 5 bases; junction bases outside the gene matches: 1. The germline V gene has CDR1 MNHNS and CDR2 SASEGT. The CDR3 is 13 residues long. The CDR3 reads CASSEDRGTEAFF. CDR3 bases: TGTGCCAGCAGTGAAGACAGGGGTACTGAAGCTTTCTTT.

The gene calls are TRBV19 and TRBJ2-7; TRBD1 agrees at 7 bases. The ends lost 6 bases at V and 2 bases at J; junction bases unmatched: 10. The CDR3 is 15 amino acids. Germline loops: CDR1 LNHDA, CDR2 SQIVND (reference sequence). Here the CDR3 DNA reads TGTGCCAGTAGCCCCACCCACGGACAGGCCTACGAGCAGTACTTC. Translated, it gives CASSPTHGQAYEQYF.

This clone was picked up a small number of times. This chain joins TRBV5-6 and TRBJ2-5; 12 bases match TRBD1. This CDR3 contains 15 residues. Trimming removed 1 base from V and 9 bases from J; junction bases left unmatched: 7. Per germline, CDR1 SGHDT and CDR2 YYEEEE. CDR3 amino acids: CASSLPGTGGNPQYF. In nucleotides, the CDR3 is TGTGCCAGCAGCTTGCCCGGGACAGGGGGCAACCCCCAGTACTTC. Full variable domain (missing parts from reference TRBV5-6 and TRBJ2-5): DAGVTQSPTHLIKTRGQQVTLRCSPKSGHDTVSWYQQALGQGPQFIFQYYEEEERQRGNFPDRFSGHQFPNYSSELNVNALLLGDSALYLCASSLPGTGGNPQYFGPGTRLLVL.

This rearrangement joins TRBV18 to TRBJ2-3; a possible D gene is TRBD1 (6 bases). This CDR3 is built from 13 residues. Deletions cut 4 bases from V and 5 bases from J, with 10 bases between. The germline V gene encodes CDR1 KGHSH and CDR2 LQKENI. DNA for the CDR3: TGTGCCAGCTCACTGGGACACCTAGATACGCAGTATTTT. Translation: CASSLGHLDTQYF.